These T cell receptor beta chains were read from a single sample in a study of identical twins. One entry per CDR3 protein results from TCRdb running MiXCR on the 5' RACE reads. The repertoire includes 1.5 million or so distinct CDR3 sequences, around 29% of them detected once, and less than 0.35% sits in the top ten. The sample comprised cord blood. These receptors were obtained from a newborn girl in good health. The CDR3 runs from the conserved cysteine through the conserved F or W. The D gene is left open where the match is weak. Size tells how often a clone was seen (once, few, many) or the class of an expanded clone, and some rows leave it out.

cdr3_length: 15
v_call: TRBV7-6
d_call: TRBD1
clone_size: .
j_call: TRBJ1-6
cdr3_aa: CASSLSGQPHSPLHF
cdr3_nt: TGTGCCAGCAGCCTATCGGGACAGCCCCATTCACCCCTCCACTTT

cdr3_length: 17
v_call: TRBV11-2
d_call: TRBD2
clone_size: few
j_call: TRBJ2-1
cdr3_aa: CASSLERVASGVQGQFF
cdr3_nt: TGTGCCAGCAGCTTAGAGCGTGTCGCTAGCGGGGTCCAAGGGCAGTTCTTC

cdr3_length: 17
v_call: TRBV12-3/TRBV12-4
d_call: .
clone_size: many
j_call: TRBJ1-2
cdr3_aa: CASSLPLDWREAYGYTF
cdr3_nt: TGTGCCAGCAGCTTACCGCTGGATTGGAGGGAAGCCTATGGCTACACCTTC

cdr3_length: 16
v_call: TRBV11-2
d_call: TRBD2
clone_size: few
j_call: TRBJ2-7
cdr3_aa: CASSSSGTSLSYEQYF
cdr3_nt: TGTGCCAGCAGCTCAAGCGGGACTTCCCTCTCCTACGAGCAGTACTTC

cdr3_length: 13
v_call: TRBV29-1
d_call: .
clone_size: .
j_call: TRBJ1-2
cdr3_aa: CSVGDIGSYGYTF
cdr3_nt: TGCAGCGTAGGGGACATCGGCAGTTATGGCTACACCTTC

cdr3_length: 17
v_call: TRBV7-7
d_call: .
clone_size: .
j_call: TRBJ2-5
cdr3_aa: CASSLEAAPQPYNEQYF
cdr3_nt: TGTGCTAGCAGCTTAGAGGCAGCGCCCCAGCCTTACAATGAGCAGTACTTC

cdr3_length: 15
v_call: TRBV12-3/TRBV12-4
d_call: .
clone_size: few
j_call: TRBJ1-2
cdr3_aa: CASSLMAGTTYGYTF
cdr3_nt: TGTGCCAGCAGTTTAATGGCAGGTACTACTTATGGCTACACCTTC

cdr3_length: 15
v_call: TRBV24-1
d_call: .
clone_size: few
j_call: TRBJ1-2
cdr3_aa: CATSDLRGATYGYTF
cdr3_nt: TGTGCCACCAGTGATTTGAGGGGGGCCACCTATGGCTACACCTTC

cdr3_length: 16
v_call: TRBV11-2
d_call: .
clone_size: .
j_call: TRBJ2-2
cdr3_aa: CASSLEAGRGTGELFF
cdr3_nt: TGTGCCAGCAGCTTAGAGGCGGGCAGGGGCACCGGGGAGCTGTTTTTT

cdr3_length: 15
v_call: TRBV29-1
d_call: .
clone_size: once
j_call: TRBJ2-7
cdr3_aa: CNASVLQGYSYEQYF
cdr3_nt: TGCAACGCCTCCGTACTCCAGGGATACTCCTACGAGCAGTACTTC

cdr3_length: 13
v_call: TRBV10-3
d_call: TRBD2
clone_size: many
j_call: TRBJ2-7
cdr3_aa: CAISGGGAYEQYF
cdr3_nt: TGTGCCATCAGTGGCGGGGGGGCCTACGAGCAGTACTTC

cdr3_length: 16
v_call: TRBV20-1
d_call: TRBD2
clone_size: .
j_call: TRBJ2-1
cdr3_aa: CSATPASGDFQETQFF
cdr3_nt: TGCAGTGCTACACCCGCTAGCGGAGACTTTCAAGAGACCCAGTTCTTC

cdr3_length: 15
v_call: TRBV12-3/TRBV12-4
d_call: TRBD2
clone_size: many
j_call: TRBJ2-7
cdr3_aa: CASSPAGFRSYEQYF
cdr3_nt: TGTGCCAGCAGTCCAGCGGGGTTCCGTTCCTACGAGCAGTACTTC

cdr3_length: 18
v_call: TRBV6-1
d_call: TRBD2
clone_size: .
j_call: TRBJ2-2
cdr3_aa: CASSKLARVTRSTGELFF
cdr3_nt: TGTGCCAGCAGCAAACTAGCGAGAGTGACGCGTAGCACCGGGGAGCTGTTTTTT

cdr3_length: 15
v_call: TRBV20-1
d_call: TRBD2
clone_size: .
j_call: TRBJ2-3
cdr3_aa: CSASAGVLSTDTQYF
cdr3_nt: TGCAGTGCTTCTGCGGGAGTCCTTAGCACAGATACGCAGTATTTT

cdr3_length: 15
v_call: TRBV9
d_call: TRBD2
clone_size: .
j_call: TRBJ2-5
cdr3_aa: CASSRVAGPQETQYF
cdr3_nt: TGTGCCAGCAGCCGGGTAGCGGGACCCCAAGAGACCCAGTACTTC

cdr3_length: 15
v_call: TRBV12-3/TRBV12-4
d_call: .
clone_size: .
j_call: TRBJ2-3
cdr3_aa: CVSSFYSSAKDTQYF
cdr3_nt: TGTGTCAGCAGTTTTTATTCTAGCGCTAAAGATACGCAGTATTTT

cdr3_length: 12
v_call: TRBV11-2
d_call: .
clone_size: few
j_call: TRBJ2-3
cdr3_aa: CASSHIVNTQYF
cdr3_nt: TGTGCCAGCAGCCACATAGTCAATACGCAGTATTTT

cdr3_length: 17
v_call: TRBV11-2
d_call: TRBD2
clone_size: .
j_call: TRBJ2-1
cdr3_aa: CASSLERLAGAYNEQFF
cdr3_nt: TGTGCCAGCAGCTTAGAACGACTAGCGGGGGCTTACAATGAGCAGTTCTTC

cdr3_length: 12
v_call: TRBV10-1
d_call: .
clone_size: .
j_call: TRBJ2-7
cdr3_aa: CASSRDWTRQYF
cdr3_nt: TGCGCCAGCAGTCGGGACTGGACGAGGCAGTACTTC

cdr3_length: 13
v_call: TRBV5-1
d_call: .
clone_size: few
j_call: TRBJ2-3
cdr3_aa: CASSTRPTDTQYF
cdr3_nt: TGCGCCAGCAGCACTAGACCCACAGATACGCAGTATTTT

cdr3_length: 13
v_call: TRBV15
d_call: .
clone_size: .
j_call: TRBJ1-1
cdr3_aa: CATGGTLNTEAFF
cdr3_nt: TGTGCCACCGGGGGGACACTAAACACTGAAGCTTTCTTT

cdr3_length: 13
v_call: TRBV28
d_call: .
clone_size: .
j_call: TRBJ1-5
cdr3_aa: CATRAGPNQPQHF
cdr3_nt: TGTGCCACCCGCGCAGGGCCCAATCAGCCCCAGCATTTT

cdr3_length: 15
v_call: TRBV12-3/TRBV12-4
d_call: .
clone_size: few
j_call: TRBJ2-6
cdr3_aa: CASTLELSGANVLTF
cdr3_nt: TGTGCCAGCACCTTGGAACTCTCTGGGGCCAACGTCCTGACTTTC

cdr3_length: 16
v_call: TRBV5-1
d_call: .
clone_size: .
j_call: TRBJ2-4
cdr3_aa: CASSLGLDIAKNIQYF
cdr3_nt: TGCGCCAGCAGCTTGGGACTCGACATAGCCAAAAACATTCAGTACTTC

cdr3_length: 14
v_call: TRBV6-1
d_call: .
clone_size: .
j_call: TRBJ2-1
cdr3_aa: CAAPRQGPYNEQFF
cdr3_nt: TGTGCCGCACCCCGGCAGGGGCCCTACAATGAGCAGTTCTTC

cdr3_length: 16
v_call: TRBV6-1
d_call: .
clone_size: .
j_call: TRBJ2-7
cdr3_aa: CASTQTYRVGTYEQYF
cdr3_nt: TGTGCCAGCACCCAAACGTACAGGGTTGGCACCTACGAGCAGTACTTC

cdr3_length: 15
v_call: TRBV10-3
d_call: TRBD2
clone_size: .
j_call: TRBJ2-5
cdr3_aa: CAISESSGGWETQYF
cdr3_nt: TGTGCCATCAGTGAGTCGTCGGGAGGTTGGGAGACCCAGTACTTC

cdr3_length: 15
v_call: TRBV29-1
d_call: .
clone_size: few
j_call: TRBJ1-1
cdr3_aa: CSVSKVGGMNTEAFF
cdr3_nt: TGCAGCGTGTCCAAAGTAGGGGGGATGAACACTGAAGCTTTCTTT

cdr3_length: 14
v_call: TRBV13
d_call: TRBD2
clone_size: .
j_call: TRBJ2-7
cdr3_aa: CASSLDWTSSEQYF
cdr3_nt: TGTGCCAGCAGCTTAGACTGGACTAGCAGCGAGCAGTACTTC

cdr3_length: 16
v_call: TRBV6-5
d_call: TRBD2
clone_size: .
j_call: TRBJ2-7
cdr3_aa: CASSYAGTSYTYEQYF
cdr3_nt: TGTGCCAGCAGTTACGCCGGGACTAGTTACACCTACGAGCAGTACTTC

cdr3_length: 11
v_call: TRBV20-1
d_call: .
clone_size: .
j_call: TRBJ1-5
cdr3_aa: CSAQQGQPQHF
cdr3_nt: TGCAGTGCACAACAGGGTCAGCCCCAGCATTTT

cdr3_length: 14
v_call: TRBV7-2
d_call: TRBD2
clone_size: .
j_call: TRBJ2-7
cdr3_aa: CASVPGLNYNEQYF
cdr3_nt: TGTGCCAGCGTACCGGGACTAAACTACAATGAGCAGTACTTC

cdr3_length: 15
v_call: TRBV25-1
d_call: TRBD2
clone_size: few
j_call: TRBJ2-1
cdr3_aa: CASTQSGLALNEQFF
cdr3_nt: TGTGCCAGCACCCAATCGGGACTAGCTTTGAATGAGCAGTTCTTC

cdr3_length: 16
v_call: TRBV4-2
d_call: TRBD1
clone_size: .
j_call: TRBJ1-6
cdr3_aa: CASSHRDRSSNSPLHF
cdr3_nt: TGTGCCAGCAGCCACCGGGACAGGTCCTCTAATTCACCCCTCCACTTT

cdr3_length: 14
v_call: TRBV12-3/TRBV12-4
d_call: TRBD1
clone_size: few
j_call: TRBJ2-1
cdr3_aa: CASSNRGLRNEQFF
cdr3_nt: TGTGCCAGCAGTAACAGGGGGCTGAGGAATGAGCAGTTCTTC

cdr3_length: 16
v_call: TRBV4-2
d_call: .
clone_size: few
j_call: TRBJ2-1
cdr3_aa: CASSQESGMAYNEQFF
cdr3_nt: TGTGCCAGCAGCCAAGAATCGGGAATGGCTTACAATGAGCAGTTCTTC

cdr3_length: 12
v_call: TRBV10-3
d_call: .
clone_size: .
j_call: TRBJ2-1
cdr3_aa: CAIGDTSYEQFF
cdr3_nt: TGTGCCATCGGGGACACATCCTACGAGCAGTTCTTC

cdr3_length: 15
v_call: TRBV28
d_call: TRBD1
clone_size: few
j_call: TRBJ2-7
cdr3_aa: CASQPVDRGLYEQYF
cdr3_nt: TGTGCCAGCCAGCCGGTGGACAGGGGGCTCTACGAGCAGTACTTC

cdr3_length: 15
v_call: TRBV6-1
d_call: .
clone_size: few
j_call: TRBJ1-5
cdr3_aa: CASSEYEYSNQPQHF
cdr3_nt: TGTGCCAGCAGTGAATACGAGTATAGCAATCAGCCCCAGCATTTT

cdr3_length: 15
v_call: TRBV7-2
d_call: .
clone_size: few
j_call: TRBJ1-1
cdr3_aa: CASSVEGTVNTEAFF
cdr3_nt: TGTGCCAGCAGCGTCGAGGGAACGGTGAACACTGAAGCTTTCTTT

cdr3_length: 11
v_call: TRBV10-3
d_call: TRBD2
clone_size: many
j_call: TRBJ2-7
cdr3_aa: CAMGLVYEQYF
cdr3_nt: TGTGCCATGGGACTAGTTTACGAGCAGTACTTC

cdr3_length: 16
v_call: TRBV27
d_call: TRBD2
clone_size: .
j_call: TRBJ2-3
cdr3_aa: CASSLLAGLSTDTQYF
cdr3_nt: TGTGCCAGCAGTTTATTAGCGGGACTTAGCACAGATACGCAGTATTTT

cdr3_length: 17
v_call: TRBV5-1
d_call: TRBD2
clone_size: .
j_call: TRBJ2-1
cdr3_aa: CAISPTGLAGGFNEQFF
cdr3_nt: TGCGCCATCAGTCCGACGGGACTAGCGGGGGGTTTCAATGAGCAGTTCTTC

cdr3_length: 16
v_call: TRBV7-8
d_call: TRBD2
clone_size: .
j_call: TRBJ2-3
cdr3_aa: CASSPRTSGVRDTQYF
cdr3_nt: TGTGCCAGCAGCCCACGGACTAGCGGGGTGAGGGATACGCAGTATTTT

cdr3_length: 16
v_call: TRBV6-5
d_call: .
clone_size: .
j_call: TRBJ2-3
cdr3_aa: CASRGGVGTSTDTQYF
cdr3_nt: TGTGCCAGCAGGGGCGGGGTGGGGACTAGCACAGATACGCAGTATTTT

cdr3_length: 16
v_call: TRBV7-2
d_call: TRBD2
clone_size: few
j_call: TRBJ2-1
cdr3_aa: CASSLTGTNSYNEQFF
cdr3_nt: TGTGCCAGCAGCTTAACGGGGACTAACTCCTACAATGAGCAGTTCTTC

cdr3_length: 16
v_call: TRBV21-1
d_call: .
clone_size: few
j_call: TRBJ2-7
cdr3_aa: CASSKGSALWYYEQYF
cdr3_nt: TGTGCCAGCAGCAAAGGTTCGGCCTTATGGTACTACGAGCAGTACTTC

cdr3_length: 13
v_call: TRBV28
d_call: TRBD1
clone_size: many
j_call: TRBJ2-7
cdr3_aa: CASSLRQGDEQYF
cdr3_nt: TGTGCCAGCAGTTTGAGACAGGGAGACGAGCAGTACTTC

cdr3_length: 16
v_call: TRBV24-1
d_call: TRBD1
clone_size: .
j_call: TRBJ2-2
cdr3_aa: CATSDSGQGHTGELFF
cdr3_nt: TGTGCCACCAGTGATTCCGGACAGGGGCACACCGGGGAGCTGTTTTTT